This T cell receptor (beta chain) was captured in a study of human T cells and chemical hapten exposure. Study details: Sensitizing treatment utilized 2% DPC over an approximately 2 cm by approximately 2 cm portion of upper inner arm skin.

Notes on this clonotype: Its target is unknown.

Documented time point: patch test 1, 2 weeks after DPC sensitization. The treatment: therapeutic diphenylcyclopropenone sensitization with weekly scalp DPC. The CDR3 spans 18 residues. Trimming took off 6 bases at V and 0 bases at J, with 23 bases between the two ends. Original analysis: 95,638 TCRs per sample was the median, with a range of about 20,000 to 690,600. From the RACE reads, TCRdb called clonotypes with MiXCR, one entry per CDR3 protein. These V and J calls rely on TCRdb rather than the paper's analysis. Of roughly 98,000 distinct CDR3 sequences in the sample, roughly an eighth were seen once. Study outcomes and limitations: Correlating positively with patch test score were the PT1 expanded TCR counts. While controls formed fewer of them, expanded TCRs formed significantly more large CDR3 similarity clusters.

The sequencing here drew on whole blood, taken in connection with sensitization to the hapten diphenylcyclopropenone (DPC). The receptor comes from a woman in her 40s with alopecia areata. Some clones in this sample may be carry-over from other donors' samples. The chain uses TRBV12-3 or TRBV12-4 and TRBJ2-5; D remains unclear. The CDR3 DNA sequence: TGTGCCAGCAGCCCATGGACGGAATCCAATGAGTACCAAGAGACCCAGTACTTC. Translation: CASSPWTESNEYQETQYF.